Here is one TCR beta chain with its context. Its specificity is unknown. The data are from a study of T cell repertoires in cytomegalovirus infection. The CDR3 has 15 residues. Trimming removed 1 base at V and 7 bases at J, with 11 bases between. From the reads, TCRdb called clonotypes with MiXCR, one entry per CDR3 protein. In the table there are hundreds of thousands of distinct CDR3 sequences, under 35% of which are singletons. Study-level results: Dominating the ex vivo response were HLA-C-restricted CMV-specific TCR beta clonotypes.

The J gene is TRBJ1-6, the V gene TRBV12-3 or TRBV12-4, with D possibly TRBD1 on 6 matching bases. This specimen was cultured PBMCs, taken from culture after CMV antigen stimulation. The clonotype was recovered from a human donor in good health (CMV status not recorded). Some clones in this sample may be carry-over from other donors' samples. CDR3: CASSLDRVRNSPLHF. CDR3 bases: TGTGCCAGCAGTTTAGACAGGGTCCGGAATTCACCCCTCCACTTT.